The 13 T cell receptor beta chains presented below share a single source sample, sequenced in a study of Ad26.COV2.S vaccination and SARS-CoV-2 variants. Described treatment: roughly 20 received Ad26.COV2.S at low or high dose, single or two shots; 5 received placebo; per-sample allocation not given. The study sampled participants on day 63 after the first vaccine or placebo injection. Assay used: immunoSEQ multiplex PCR; TCRdb lists only in-frame clones, some missing. Among about 410,000 clones listed, over 75% were seen once. The sample in question was peripheral blood, obtained in a trial of Ad26.COV2.S vaccine versus placebo. Receptors were obtained from a person between 18 and 65 years old who received the Ad26.COV2.S COVID-19 vaccine or a placebo.

The rearrangement links TRBV6-6 to TRBJ1-2; possibly TRBD1 for D (5 bases). V was cut by 5 bases and J by 5 bases, with 18 bases left in between. Germline lookup yields CDR1 MNHNY and CDR2 SVGAGI (reference sequence). There are 15 residues in the CDR3. The CDR3 reads CASSPGHREGYGYTF. CDR3 bases: TGTGCCAGCAGTCCTGGACACCGTGAAGGGTATGGCTACACCTTC.

This clone appeared a few times. This chain links TRBV28 with TRBJ1-5; 9 bases agree with TRBD1. Germline V CDR1 and CDR2: MDHEN, SYDVKM. Trimming at V came to 5 bases and at J to 3 bases, leaving 8 bases not matched to a gene. The CDR3 contains 16 residues. The CDR3 DNA sequence: TGTGCCAGCAGTGTAATACAGGGGGCTCTCAATCAGCCCCAGCATTTT. Encoded protein: CASSVIQGALNQPQHF.

The chain uses TRBV30 and TRBJ2-7, with 7 bases that match TRBD1. The CDR3 is 15 amino acids. Germline CDR1 is GTSNPN and CDR2 is SVGIG (reference sequence). CDR3 DNA: TGTGTAGTTTCAGGGACAGACCATTCCTCCTACGAGCAGTACTTC. Its protein product is CVVSGTDHSSYEQYF.

Details on this clone: The DNA is left out, because the CDR3 cannot be placed on it with certainty; the CDR3 is given as TCRdb lists it. The rearrangement joins TRBV19 to TRBJ1-3; the D segment call TRBD1 is taken from the table without a DNA check. The V gene's germline CDR1 is LNHDA and CDR2 SQIVND (reference sequence). The length of the CDR3 is 16 amino acids, counting both ends. The CDR3 reads CASSILARSSGNTIYF.

This sequence joins TRBV5-6 and TRBJ2-5, with a tentative D call TRBD2 (6 bases). Trimming cost V 2 bases and J 1 base, with 12 bases left between them. The germline V gene encodes CDR1 SGHDT and CDR2 YYEEEE. This CDR3 is built from 15 residues. The CDR3 reads CASSLGGLTQETQYF. As DNA, the CDR3 is TGTGCCAGCAGCTTAGGAGGGTTGACCCAAGAGACCCAGTACTTC.

J is TRBJ2-7 and V is TRBV27; 12 bases line up with TRBD1. V trimming: 4 bases; J trimming: 7 bases; junction bases outside the gene matches: 8. Per germline, CDR1 MNHEY and CDR2 SMNVEV (reference sequence). CDR3 length equals 15 residues. The CDR3 sequence: CASSSPGQGAWEQYF. Here the CDR3 DNA reads TGTGCCAGCAGTTCCCCGGGACAGGGGGCTTGGGAGCAGTACTTC.

The chain joins TRBV7-4 to TRBJ2-1, with 9 bases fitting TRBD1. This CDR3 contains 15 residues. CDR1 SGHVT and CDR2 SQSDAQ come from the germline V gene. Losses at the gene ends were 5 bases for V and 5 bases for J; bases not matched to a gene: 7. In nucleotides, the CDR3 is TGTGCCAGCAGCCCGGGACAGGGAAGAGACAATGAGCAGTTCTTC. Its protein is CASSPGQGRDNEQFF. Full variable domain (outside the CDR3, taken from reference TRBV7-4 and TRBJ2-1): GAGVSQSPRYKVAKRGRDVALRCDSISGHVTLYWYRQTLGQGSEVLTYSQSDAQRDKSGRPSGRFSAERPERSVSTLKIQRTEQGDSAVYLCASSPGQGRDNEQFFGPGTRLTVL.

The gene calls are TRBV3-1 (or the pseudogene TRBV3-2) and TRBJ1-3; no firm D call. The CDR3 has 12 amino acids. Germline V gene lookup returns CDR1 LGHDT and CDR2 YNNKEL (reference sequence). With 2 bases removed from V and 5 bases from J, the gap between germline ends came to 4 bases. The CDR3: CASSQSRNTIYF. The CDR3 coding sequence is TGTGCCAGCAGCCAAAGCCGAAACACCATATATTTT.

The chain uses TRBV28 and TRBJ1-1; unclear D gene. The V and J ends lost 6 bases and 4 bases respectively, with 9 bases between them. The CDR3 has 12 amino acids. The germline gives CDR1 MDHEN, CDR2 SYDVKM. CDR3 loop: CASRPAGTEAFF. DNA for the CDR3: TGTGCCAGCAGGCCTGCCGGCACTGAAGCTTTCTTT.

This chain joins TRBV5-4 and TRBJ1-1, with D possibly TRBD1 on 5 matching bases. The germline V gene has CDR1 SGHNT and CDR2 YYREEE (reference sequence). The CDR3 is 13 residues long. V lost 6 bases to trimming and J lost 1 base, with 10 bases between them. The CDR3, as DNA: TGTGCCAGCACGCTGGGGGAGAACACTGAAGCTTTCTTT. It specifies CASTLGENTEAFF. The variable domain in full, with the rest retrieved from reference TRBV5-4 and TRBJ1-1, is ETGVTQSPTHLIKTRGQQVTLRCSSQSGHNTVSWYQQALGQGPQFIFQYYREEENGRGNFPPRFSGLQFPNYSSELNVNALELDDSALYLCASTLGENTEAFFGQGTRLTVV.

The V and J genes are TRBV28 and TRBJ2-7; 9 bases align to TRBD1. Germline loops: CDR1 MDHEN, CDR2 SYDVKM. V was clipped by 6 bases and J by 5 bases; unmatched bases: 8. The CDR3 has 14 residues. CDR3 nucleotide sequence: TGTGCCAGCAGACGACAGGGGGGTTCTGACGAGCAGTACTTC. Residues: CASRRQGGSDEQYF.

This clone has only one observation. The rearrangement joins TRBV7-9 to TRBJ2-5; D may be TRBD2 (5 bases). Germline values: CDR1 SEHNR, CDR2 FQNEAQ (reference sequence). The CDR3 totals 13 residues. Trimming removed 8 bases at V and 4 bases at J, with 14 bases between. The CDR3 bases are TGTGCCAGCGGTAGCACAGAGGGAGAGACCCAGTACTTC. It specifies CASGSTEGETQYF. The entire variable domain, with the rest obtained from reference TRBV7-9 and TRBJ2-5, is as follows: DTGVSQNPRHKITKRGQNVTFRCDPISEHNRLYWYRQTLGQGPEFLTYFQNEAQLEKSRLLSDRFSAERPKGSFSTLEIQRTEQGDSAMYLCASGSTEGETQYFGPGTRLLVL.

The rearrangement uses TRBV5-5 and TRBJ1-5; D possibly corresponds to TRBD1 (5 bases). CDR1 is SGHKS and CDR2 is YYEKEE in the germline V gene (reference sequence). V was shortened by 1 base and J by 3 bases, with 11 bases between the two germline ends. The CDR3 totals 15 residues. In DNA form, the CDR3 reads TGTGCCAGCAGCTTGTCTGAGGGACTCAATCAGCCCCAGCATTTT. It yields the protein CASSLSEGLNQPQHF.